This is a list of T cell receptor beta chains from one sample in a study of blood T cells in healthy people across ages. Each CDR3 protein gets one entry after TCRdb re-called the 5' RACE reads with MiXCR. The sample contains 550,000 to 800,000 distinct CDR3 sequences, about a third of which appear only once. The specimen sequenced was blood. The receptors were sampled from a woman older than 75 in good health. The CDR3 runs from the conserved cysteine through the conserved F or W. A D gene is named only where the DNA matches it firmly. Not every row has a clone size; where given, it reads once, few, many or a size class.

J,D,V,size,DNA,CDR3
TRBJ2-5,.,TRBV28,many,TGTGCCAGCAGCTCTACCGGGGCACGCGGGGAGACCCAGTACTTC,CASSSTGARGETQYF
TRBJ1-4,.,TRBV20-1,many,TGCAGTGCCACCGGGCCTGCGAGAGAAAAACTGTTTTTT,CSATGPAREKLFF
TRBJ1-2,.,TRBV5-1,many,TGCGCCAGCAGCAGCCGTGGCAGGGGTGATGGCTACACCTTC,CASSSRGRGDGYTF
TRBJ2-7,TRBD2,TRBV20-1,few,TGCAGTGCTAGACCCGGGACTAGCGGGGGCTCCTACGAGCAGTACTTC,CSARPGTSGGSYEQYF
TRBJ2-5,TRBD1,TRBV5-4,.,TGTGCCAGCAGCTTGGCCCTAGGACAGGGGGCCAGAGAGCAGTACTTC,CASSLALGQGAREQYF
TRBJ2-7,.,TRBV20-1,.,TGCAGTGCTAGGGGGCTAGTGGGATTGCACGAGCAGTACTTC,CSARGLVGLHEQYF
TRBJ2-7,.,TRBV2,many,TGTGCCAGCGGGAGAACAGGGAGAACCGAGCAGTACTTC,CASGRTGRTEQYF
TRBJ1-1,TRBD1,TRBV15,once,TGTGCCACCAATCCGGGACAGGGGGCTGGGACTGAAGCTTTCTTT,CATNPGQGAGTEAFF
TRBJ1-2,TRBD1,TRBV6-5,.,TGTGCCAGGCGAAGGGGACAGGCTTTACCCTACACCTTC,CARRRGQALPYTF
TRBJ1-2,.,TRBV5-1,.,TGCGCCAGCAGCTTGACTTCAGGAAGCCTCTATGGCTACACCTTC,CASSLTSGSLYGYTF
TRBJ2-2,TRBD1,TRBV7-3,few,TGTGCCAGCAGCCCCAGGACAGGGATAAACACCGGGGAGCTGTTTTTT,CASSPRTGINTGELFF
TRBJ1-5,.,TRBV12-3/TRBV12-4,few,TGTGCCAGCACTTCTGCAGACCAGCCCCAGCATTTT,CASTSADQPQHF
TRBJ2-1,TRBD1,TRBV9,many,TGTGCCAGCAGCGTTCGACAGGGGGGCAATGAGCAGTTCTTC,CASSVRQGGNEQFF
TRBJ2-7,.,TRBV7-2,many,TGTGCCAGCAGCTTTTCCCCCGGCGGATCCTACGAGCAGTACTTC,CASSFSPGGSYEQYF
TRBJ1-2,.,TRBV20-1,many,TGCAGTGCTAGAGACACAGAGTATGGCTACACCTTC,CSARDTEYGYTF
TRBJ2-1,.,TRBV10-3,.,TGTGCCATCTTTACCGGGGGTGCTAACAATGAGCAGTTCTTC,CAIFTGGANNEQFF
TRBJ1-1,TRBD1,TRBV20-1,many,TGCAGTGCTCGACAGGGGACCACTGAAGCTTTCTTT,CSARQGTTEAFF
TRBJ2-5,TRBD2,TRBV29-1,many,TGCAGCGTAGCGGGACTAGCGGGAGAAAAAGAGACCCAGTACTTC,CSVAGLAGEKETQYF
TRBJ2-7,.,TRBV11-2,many,TGTGCCAGCAGCTTAGTAGGACTCCCCTACGAGCAGTACTTC,CASSLVGLPYEQYF
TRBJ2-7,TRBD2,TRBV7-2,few,TGTGCCAGCAGCTTAGGGAGCGGGAGCGGCTACGAGCAGTACTTC,CASSLGSGSGYEQYF
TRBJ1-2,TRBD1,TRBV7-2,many,TGTGCCAGCAGCTTAGATGGGACAGGATATGGCTACACCTTC,CASSLDGTGYGYTF
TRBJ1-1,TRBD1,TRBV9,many,TGTGCCAGCAGCCCCCCGGACAGGGCCACACACGTGAACACTGAAGCTTTCTTT,CASSPPDRATHVNTEAFF
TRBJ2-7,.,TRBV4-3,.,TGCGCCAGCAGCCCCGGGGTACTAACCTACGAGCAGTACTTC,CASSPGVLTYEQYF
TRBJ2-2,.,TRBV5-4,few,TGTGCCAGCAGCTTGGGTGTAGGGAACGGGGAGCTGTTTTTT,CASSLGVGNGELFF
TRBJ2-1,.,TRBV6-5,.,TGTGCCAGCTTCAATCCAGGGTCTTATGAGCAGTTCTTC,CASFNPGSYEQFF
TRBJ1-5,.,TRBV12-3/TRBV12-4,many,TGTGCCAGCGGCCGGGGCAATCAGCCCCAGCATTTT,CASGRGNQPQHF
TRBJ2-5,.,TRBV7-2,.,TGTGCCAGCAGCTTAGAGGCCAGTAGGAGACAAGAGACCCAGTACTTC,CASSLEASRRQETQYF
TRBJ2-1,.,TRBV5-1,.,TGCGCCAGCAGCTTGGCCTCTGACGTCGGGTTCTCCTACGAGCAGTTCTTC,CASSLASDVGFSYEQFF
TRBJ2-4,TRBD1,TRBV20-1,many,TGCAGTGCTAGAAAGGGGGCAGGAAACATTCAGTACTTC,CSARKGAGNIQYF
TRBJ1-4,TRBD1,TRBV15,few,TGTGCCACCAGCAGAGAGGCGCCCCGGACAGGGAAAAATGAAAAACTGTTTTTT,CATSREAPRTGKNEKLFF
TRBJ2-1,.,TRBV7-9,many,TGTGCCAGCAGTCTAACAGGGAAATCCTACAATGAGCAGTTCTTC,CASSLTGKSYNEQFF
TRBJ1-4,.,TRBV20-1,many,TGCAGTGCTACAGACCAGGAGCTTGGTGGAGAAAAACTGTTTTTT,CSATDQELGGEKLFF
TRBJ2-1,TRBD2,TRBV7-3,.,TGTGCCAGCAGCTACAGCGGGAGTGAGCAGTTCTTC,CASSYSGSEQFF
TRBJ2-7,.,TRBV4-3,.,TGCGCCAGCAGCCAAGATCTGAAAAGGCCGGCCTCCTACGAGCAGTACTTC,CASSQDLKRPASYEQYF
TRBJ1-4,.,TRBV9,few,TGTGCCAGCAGCGTAGCCGGGATCAATGAAAAACTGTTTTTT,CASSVAGINEKLFF
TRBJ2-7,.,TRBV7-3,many,TGTGCCGTAGGGTTCTCCGGGCAGTACTTC,CAVGFSGQYF
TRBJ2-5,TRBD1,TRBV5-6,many,TGTGCCAGCTCCTACACCGGGACAGGGGCGAAGACCCAGTACTTC,CASSYTGTGAKTQYF
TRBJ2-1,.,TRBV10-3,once,TGTGCCATCGGCGCGGGGGACACCTACAATGAGCAGTTCTTC,CAIGAGDTYNEQFF
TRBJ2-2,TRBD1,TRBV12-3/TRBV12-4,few,TGTGCCAGCAGAACTAGACAGGGACCGAACACCGGGGAGCTGTTTTTT,CASRTRQGPNTGELFF
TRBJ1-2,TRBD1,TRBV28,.,TGTGCCAGCGGCCCATTCAACGCCCCCGGGACAGGCGACTATGGCTACACCTTC,CASGPFNAPGTGDYGYTF
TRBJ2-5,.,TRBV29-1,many,TGCAGCGTTGCAACGTCCCCAGCGACCCAGTACTTC,CSVATSPATQYF
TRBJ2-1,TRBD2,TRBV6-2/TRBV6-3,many,TGTGCCAGCAGTCTCCGCAGACTAGCGGCTGACTACAATGAGCAGTTCTTC,CASSLRRLAADYNEQFF
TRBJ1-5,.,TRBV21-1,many,TGTGCCAGCAGCCGTCCCCGGGACCAAGATTTAGGTAGCAATCAGCCCCAGCATTTT,CASSRPRDQDLGSNQPQHF
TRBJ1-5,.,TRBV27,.,TGTGCCAGCAGTCCTCAGGGGACTAGCAATCAGCCCCAGCATTTT,CASSPQGTSNQPQHF
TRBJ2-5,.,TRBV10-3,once,TGTGCCATCAGTGAGTCGTTTTGGGAGGATCGTGTGGGGGAGACCCAGTACTTC,CAISESFWEDRVGETQYF
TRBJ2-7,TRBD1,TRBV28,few,TGTGCCAGCAGTTCCGGACAGGGGTGGACAATATTCTACGAGCAGTACTTC,CASSSGQGWTIFYEQYF